The T cell receptor (beta chain) described here comes from a study of Tregs in tolerant kidney transplant recipients. Study-wide findings and caveats: Changing PCR primers prevented nucleotide comparison between some patients' samples. Donor-specific Treg expansion exceeded global Treg expansion in tolerant patients, suggesting antigen drive.

This CDR3 region has 18 residues. CDR1 is MGHRA, CDR2 YSYEKL, per germline. V dropped 0 bases and J dropped 3; count of bases not matched to a gene: 12. This clone is a singleton in its sample. The antigen remains undetermined. Mixed chimerism was transient after nonmyeloablative marrow transplants from related graft donors. Unstimulated Tregs (CD4+CD25+CD127-) and CD4+CD25- non-Tregs were sorted from PBMCs. Profiling relied on immunoSEQ multiplex PCR, and the TCRdb table lists in-frame clones only, not all of them. Of 45,000 to 55,000 clones in the sample, approximately 91% were seen once. V gene TRBV4-1 combines with J gene TRBJ1-1; 8 nucleotides match TRBD1. Sequenced material: CD8+ T cells from blood (PBMCs), taken 24 months after the transplant. This receptor was taken from a human patient who received a combined kidney and bone marrow transplant. Some T cells may be provided by the graft donor. CDR3 in DNA: TGCGCCAGCAGCCAAGATTACGTGAGACAGGGGTGGGACACTGAAGCTTTCTTT. Its protein is CASSQDYVRQGWDTEAFF.